In its sample, the clone carrying this TCR beta chain was seen a few times. What it binds is unknown. Deletions cut 3 bases from V and 0 bases from J, with 12 bases between. The CDR3 is 15 amino acids. Germline CDR1 and CDR2: SGHVS and FQNEAQ. These data are taken from a study of cytomegalovirus exposure and HLA in healthy donors. Study-level findings and limits: In a later analysis, at a false discovery rate of 0.05, roughly 17,000 TCR beta sequences were associated with HLA alleles. Earlier results showed most TCR beta V segments being productive about 87% or about 30% of the time. A later analysis linked a missense DCLRE1C variant to TCR beta V- and J-gene trimming.

The PCR contained 60 Vbeta and 13 Jbeta primers. Sequenced by immunoSEQ multiplex PCR; TCRdb stores in-frame clones only, minus some. The repertoire holds about 170,000 clones, with around 73% as singletons. The V gene is TRBV7-8, the J gene TRBJ2-7, with a weak D call TRBD2 (5 bases). The clonotype comes from a woman aged 18-35 years in good health and CMV-seropositive. Sequencing was carried out using PBMCs. Here the CDR3 DNA reads TGTGCCAGCAGCTTTCAGCGGAACCTCTCCTACGAGCAGTACTTC. It is translated as CASSFQRNLSYEQYF.